This TCR beta chain appears in the sequencing data of a study of blood T cell repertoires in COVID-19. Study-wide context: Whether acute or convalescent, the COVID-19 samples came from the United States, Italy and Spain. The cDNA or gDNA used as material had been derived from T cells, B-cell-depleted T cells, or PBMCs.

Original data processing: By means of reference gene primer amplification, nucleated cell counts were estimated. Libraries were prepared by immunoSEQ multiplex PCR; TCRdb keeps only in-frame clonotypes and omits some of them. For V, J and clone size, that table is used; D and trimming come from the DNA. The table lists under 500,000 clones, 85% to 90% of them singletons. This CDR3 spans 15 amino acids. Germline V gives CDR1 SNHLY, CDR2 FYNNEI. With V trimmed by 6 bases and J by 5 bases, 9 bases remained unmatched. The chain joins TRBV2 to TRBJ2-5, with 10 positions matching TRBD1. This TCR was sampled from a woman aged 25 to 39 with acute or convalescent COVID-19. The sample taken for sequencing was peripheral blood. This CDR3 reads CASREMTGGGETQYF. DNA for the CDR3: TGTGCCAGCAGAGAGATGACAGGGGGCGGGGAGACCCAGTACTTC.